This T cell receptor beta chain is drawn from a study of blood T cell repertoires in COVID-19. Background on the study: Specimens from acute and convalescent COVID-19 originated in the United States, Italy and Spain. The analysed material was cDNA or gDNA that came from T cells, B-cell-depleted T cells, or PBMCs.

In the original workflow: Reference gene primers were amplified, and this amplification served to estimate nucleated cell counts. Here immunoSEQ multiplex PCR was the method, and the copy in TCRdb shows in-frame clones only, minus some. V and J calls plus clone size are reproduced from that table; the DNA served to infer D and trimming. The repertoire includes 31,000 or so clones, around 87% of them detected once, and roughly 1.4% sits in the top ten. Losses at the gene ends were 10 bases for V and 12 bases for J; bases not matched to a gene: 18. CDR3 length: 15 amino acids. Germline V gene data show CDR1 as ENHRY and CDR2 as SYGVKD.

The clonotype was recovered from a man in his fifties or sixties with active COVID-19. Material: peripheral blood. V is TRBV10-3 and J is TRBJ2-1; 10 bases are shared with TRBD1. CDR3 protein: CATNPGTGVNLGQFF. CDR3 DNA sequence: TGTGCCACTAATCCCGGGACAGGGGTCAACTTGGGGCAGTTCTTC.